This TCR beta chain appears in the sequencing data of a study of control samples from healthy donors and cancer patients. Germline CDR1 reads SQVTM; CDR2 reads ANQGSEA. Trimming removed 2 bases at V and 9 bases at J, with 8 bases between. The CDR3 is 11 residues long. TCRdb keeps only in-frame clones here, not all; method: immunoSEQ multiplex PCR. The sample shows about 120,000 clones, around 91% of them seen only once. The TCR comes from a woman aged 45-60 years with colorectal cancer. Sequencing was performed on PBMCs. J is TRBJ2-1 and V is TRBV29-1; D is unclear. CDR3 sequence reads: CSVEKGFEQFF. The CDR3 nucleotides read TGCAGCGTTGAAAAGGGCTTTGAGCAGTTCTTC.